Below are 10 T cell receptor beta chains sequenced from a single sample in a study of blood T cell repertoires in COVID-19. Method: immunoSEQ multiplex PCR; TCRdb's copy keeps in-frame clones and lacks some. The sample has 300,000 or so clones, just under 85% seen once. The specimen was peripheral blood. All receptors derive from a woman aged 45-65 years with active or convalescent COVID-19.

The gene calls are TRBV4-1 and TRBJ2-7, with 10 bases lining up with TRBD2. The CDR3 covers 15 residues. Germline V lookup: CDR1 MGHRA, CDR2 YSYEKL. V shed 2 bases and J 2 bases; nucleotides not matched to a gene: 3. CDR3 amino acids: CASSQSLAGAYEQYF. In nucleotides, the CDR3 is TGCGCCAGCAGCCAATCTCTAGCGGGGGCCTACGAGCAGTACTTC.

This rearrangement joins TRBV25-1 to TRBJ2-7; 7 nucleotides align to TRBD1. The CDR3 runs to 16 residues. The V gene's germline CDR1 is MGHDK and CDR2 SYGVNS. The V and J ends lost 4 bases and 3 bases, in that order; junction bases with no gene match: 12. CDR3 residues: CASSGQGSQTFYEQYF. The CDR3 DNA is TGTGCCAGCAGTGGACAGGGAAGCCAGACTTTCTACGAGCAGTACTTC.

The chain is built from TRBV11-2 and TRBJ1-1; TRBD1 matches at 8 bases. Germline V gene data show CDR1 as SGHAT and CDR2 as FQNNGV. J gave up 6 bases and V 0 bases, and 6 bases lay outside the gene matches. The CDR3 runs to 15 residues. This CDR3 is CASSLENLQGAEAFF. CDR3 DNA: TGTGCCAGCAGCTTAGAAAACCTACAGGGGGCTGAAGCTTTCTTT.

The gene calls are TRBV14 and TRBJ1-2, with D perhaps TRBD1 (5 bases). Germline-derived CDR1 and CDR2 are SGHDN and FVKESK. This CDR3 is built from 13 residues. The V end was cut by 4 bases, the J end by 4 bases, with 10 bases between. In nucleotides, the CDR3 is TGTGCCAGCAGCCGCCAAACAGGCTATGGCTACACCTTC. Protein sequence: CASSRQTGYGYTF.

The CDR3 here is CASRVNVRNEQFF. The CDR3 DNA sequence: TGTGCCAGCAGGGTCAACGTCAGGAATGAGCAGTTCTTC. V and J are TRBV2 and TRBJ2-1; D uncertain. V dropped 6 bases and J dropped 7 bases, with 13 bases sitting between them. The CDR3 extends over 13 amino acids. Looked up from germline, CDR1 is SNHLY and CDR2 is FYNNEI.

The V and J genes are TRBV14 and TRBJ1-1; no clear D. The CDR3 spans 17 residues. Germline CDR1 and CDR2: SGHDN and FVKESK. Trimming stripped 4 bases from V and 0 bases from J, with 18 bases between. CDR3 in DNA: TGTGCCAGCAGCCGCGGGTCGCTACTTTCAATGAACACTGAAGCTTTCTTT. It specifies CASSRGSLLSMNTEAFF.

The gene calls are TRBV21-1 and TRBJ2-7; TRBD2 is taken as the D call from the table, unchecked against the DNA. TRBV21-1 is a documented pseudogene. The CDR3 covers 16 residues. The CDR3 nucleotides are TGTGCCAGCAGCAGGATACTAGCGGGAGGGCCCTACGAGCAGTACTTC. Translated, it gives CASSRILAGGPYEQYF.

CDR3 region: CASSLWLDNEQFF. In DNA, the CDR3 is TGTGCCAGCAGCTTATGGCTAGACAATGAGCAGTTCTTC. This rearrangement joins TRBV11-1 to TRBJ2-1; the D is unclear. The V gene's germline CDR1 is SGHAT and CDR2 FQDESV (reference sequence). The CDR3 spans 13 residues. Trimming removed 2 bases from V and 5 bases from J, with 7 bases in between.

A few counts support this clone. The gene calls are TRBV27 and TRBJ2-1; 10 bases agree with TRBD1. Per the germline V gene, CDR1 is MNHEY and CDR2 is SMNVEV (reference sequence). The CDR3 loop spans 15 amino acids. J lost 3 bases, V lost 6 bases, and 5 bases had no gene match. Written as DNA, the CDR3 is TGTGCCAGCAGGGGGACAGGGGTGGTCTACAATGAGCAGTTCTTC. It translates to CASRGTGVVYNEQFF.

For the CDR3, the DNA is TGTGCCAGCAGTTCCCGGGGGTCTAATCAGCCCCAGCATTTT. Residues: CASSSRGSNQPQHF. The gene calls are TRBV28 and TRBJ1-5, with D tentatively TRBD1 (5 bases). CDR1 and CDR2 (germline): MDHEN, SYDVKM. Deletions cut 4 bases from V and 4 bases from J, with 11 bases between. This CDR3 comprises 14 residues.